This entry describes one T cell receptor beta chain. The repertoire was sequenced with immunoSEQ multiplex PCR; TCRdb's copy has only in-frame clones and lacks some. The sample consists of around 96,000 clones, about 88% of them appearing once. Trimming removed 3 bases from V and 7 bases from J; junction bases left unmatched: 7. The CDR3 has 14 residues. Germline V lookup: CDR1 KGHSH, CDR2 LQKENI. The entry originates in a study of T cell responses to AZD1222 COVID-19 vaccine. The sequence derives from an adult in good health. The source was peripheral blood, collected on day 0 of AZD1222 vaccination. The chain joins TRBV18 to TRBJ1-2; 8 bases are shared with TRBD1. CDR3 sequence reads: CASSPGTGPGGYTF. Written as DNA, the CDR3 is TGTGCCAGCTCACCTGGGACAGGCCCTGGTGGCTACACCTTC.